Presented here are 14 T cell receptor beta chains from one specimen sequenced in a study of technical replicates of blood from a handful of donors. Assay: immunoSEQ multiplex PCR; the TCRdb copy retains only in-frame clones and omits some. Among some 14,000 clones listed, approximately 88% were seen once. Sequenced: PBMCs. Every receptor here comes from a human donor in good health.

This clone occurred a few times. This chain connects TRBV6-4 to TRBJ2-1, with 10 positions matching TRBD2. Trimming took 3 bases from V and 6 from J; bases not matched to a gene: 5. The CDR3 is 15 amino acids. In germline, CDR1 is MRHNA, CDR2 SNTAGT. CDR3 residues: CASSELAGERNEQFF. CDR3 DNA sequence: TGTGCCAGCAGTGAGCTAGCGGGAGAGCGCAATGAGCAGTTCTTC.

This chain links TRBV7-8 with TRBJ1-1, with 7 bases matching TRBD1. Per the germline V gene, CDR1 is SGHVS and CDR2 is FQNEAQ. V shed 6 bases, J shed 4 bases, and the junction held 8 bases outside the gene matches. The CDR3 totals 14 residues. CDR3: CASSPSNRGTEAFF. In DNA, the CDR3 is TGTGCCAGCAGTCCCTCGAACAGGGGCACTGAAGCTTTCTTT.

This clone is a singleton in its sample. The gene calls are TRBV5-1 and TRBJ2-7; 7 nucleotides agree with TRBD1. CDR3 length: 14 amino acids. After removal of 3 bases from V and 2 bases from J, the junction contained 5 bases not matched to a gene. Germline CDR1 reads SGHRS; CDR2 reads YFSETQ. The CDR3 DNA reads TGCGCCAGCAGCTATGGGACAGCGGCCTACGAGCAGTACTTC. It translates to CASSYGTAAYEQYF.

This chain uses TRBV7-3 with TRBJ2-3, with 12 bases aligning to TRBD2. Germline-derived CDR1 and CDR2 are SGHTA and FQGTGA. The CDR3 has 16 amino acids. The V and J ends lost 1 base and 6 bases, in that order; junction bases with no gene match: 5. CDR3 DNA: TGTGCCAGCAGCTTAAGCGGACTAGCGGGACTGGATACGCAGTATTTT. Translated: CASSLSGLAGLDTQYF.

The CDR3, as DNA: TGTGCCAGCAGTGAAACTCCTTTCTCCTACGAGCAGTACTTC. Amino acids: CASSETPFSYEQYF. The chain uses TRBV6-1 and TRBJ2-7; unclear D gene. The germline gives CDR1 MNHNS, CDR2 SASEGT. Trimming cost V 2 bases and J 0 bases, with 8 bases left between them. The CDR3 loop spans 14 amino acids.

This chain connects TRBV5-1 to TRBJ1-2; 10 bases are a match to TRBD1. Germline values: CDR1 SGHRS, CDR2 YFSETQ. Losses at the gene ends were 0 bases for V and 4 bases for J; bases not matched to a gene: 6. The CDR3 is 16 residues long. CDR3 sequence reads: CASSLVRDRGSYGYTF. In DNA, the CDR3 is TGCGCCAGCAGCTTGGTAAGGGACAGGGGAAGCTATGGCTACACCTTC.

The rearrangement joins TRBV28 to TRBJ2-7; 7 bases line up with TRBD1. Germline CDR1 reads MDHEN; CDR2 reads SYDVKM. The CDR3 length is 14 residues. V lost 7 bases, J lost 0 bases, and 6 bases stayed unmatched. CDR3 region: CASKPGQYSYEQYF. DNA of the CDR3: TGTGCCAGCAAACCGGGACAGTACTCCTACGAGCAGTACTTC.

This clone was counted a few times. The CDR3 sequence: CASSPGTGGSYGYTF. The CDR3 region has the DNA TGTGCCAGTAGTCCGGGGACAGGGGGTTCCTATGGCTACACCTTC. The V gene is TRBV19, the J gene TRBJ1-2; 11 bases line up with TRBD1. From germline, CDR1 is LNHDA and CDR2 SQIVND (reference sequence). The CDR3 has 15 amino acids. The V gene end was trimmed by 5 bases and the J gene end by 4 bases; junction bases not matched to a gene: 6.

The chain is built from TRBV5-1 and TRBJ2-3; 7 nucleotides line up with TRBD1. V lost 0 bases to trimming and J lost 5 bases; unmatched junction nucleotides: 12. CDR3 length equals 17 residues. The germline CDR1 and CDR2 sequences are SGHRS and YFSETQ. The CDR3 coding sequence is TGCGCCAGCAGCTTGGCCGGTAGAACAGGGGATGGAGATACGCAGTATTTT. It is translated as CASSLAGRTGDGDTQYF.

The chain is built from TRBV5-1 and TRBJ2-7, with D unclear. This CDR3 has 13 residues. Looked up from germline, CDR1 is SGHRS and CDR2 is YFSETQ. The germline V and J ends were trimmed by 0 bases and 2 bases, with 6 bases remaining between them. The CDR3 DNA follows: TGCGCCAGCAGCTTGGGAGAGGCCTACGAGCAGTACTTC. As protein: CASSLGEAYEQYF.

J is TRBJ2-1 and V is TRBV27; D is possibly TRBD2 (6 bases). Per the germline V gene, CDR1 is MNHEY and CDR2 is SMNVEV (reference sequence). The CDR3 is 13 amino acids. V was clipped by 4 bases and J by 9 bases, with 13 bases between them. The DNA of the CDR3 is TGTGCCAGCAGTTATAGCGGACGAGGTGAGCAGTTCTTC. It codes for CASSYSGRGEQFF.

CDR3 sequence (DNA): TGTGCCAGCAGTTCCCTAACAGCAGTCAACACTGAAGCTTTCTTT. Protein product: CASSSLTAVNTEAFF. The gene calls are TRBV27 and TRBJ1-1, with D unclear. Trimming removed 4 bases from V and 2 bases from J, with 14 bases in between. Germline CDR1 is MNHEY and CDR2 is SMNVEV (reference sequence). The CDR3 is made up of 15 amino acids.

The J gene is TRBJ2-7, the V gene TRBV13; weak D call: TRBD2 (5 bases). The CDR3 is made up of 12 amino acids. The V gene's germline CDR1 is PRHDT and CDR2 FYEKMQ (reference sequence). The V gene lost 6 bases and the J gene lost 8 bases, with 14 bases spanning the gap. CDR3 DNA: TGTGCCAGCAGTGATCACGGGGATAAGCAGTACTTC. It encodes CASSDHGDKQYF.

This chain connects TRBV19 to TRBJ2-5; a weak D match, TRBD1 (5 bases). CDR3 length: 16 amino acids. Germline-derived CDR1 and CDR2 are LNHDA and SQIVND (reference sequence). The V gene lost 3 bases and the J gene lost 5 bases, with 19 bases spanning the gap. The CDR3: CASSIGQGPWKETQYF. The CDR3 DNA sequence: TGTGCCAGTAGTATTGGGCAGGGCCCTTGGAAGGAGACCCAGTACTTC. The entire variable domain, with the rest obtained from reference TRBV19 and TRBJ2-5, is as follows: DGGITQSPKYLFRKEGQNVTLSCEQNLNHDAMYWYRQDPGQGLRLIYYSQIVNDFQKGDIAEGYSVSREKKESFPLTVTSAQKNPTAFYLCASSIGQGPWKETQYFGPGTRLLVL.